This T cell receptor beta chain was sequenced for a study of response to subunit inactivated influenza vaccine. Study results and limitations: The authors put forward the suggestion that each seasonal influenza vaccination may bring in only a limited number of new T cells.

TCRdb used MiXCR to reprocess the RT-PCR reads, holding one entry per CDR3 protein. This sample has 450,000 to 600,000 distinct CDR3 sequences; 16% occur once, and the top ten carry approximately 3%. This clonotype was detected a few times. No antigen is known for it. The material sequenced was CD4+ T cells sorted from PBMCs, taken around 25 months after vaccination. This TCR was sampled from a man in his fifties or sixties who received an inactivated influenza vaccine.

The CDR3 spells CASRTVEPPSGNTIYF. The CDR3 nucleotides are TGTGCCAGCAGGACAGTAGAACCACCCTCTGGAAACACCATATATTTT. J is TRBJ1-3 and V is TRBV12-3 or TRBV12-4, with a tentative D call TRBD1 (5 bases). Trimming pared 6 bases from V and 0 bases from J, leaving 15 bases between. The CDR3 is 16 residues long.